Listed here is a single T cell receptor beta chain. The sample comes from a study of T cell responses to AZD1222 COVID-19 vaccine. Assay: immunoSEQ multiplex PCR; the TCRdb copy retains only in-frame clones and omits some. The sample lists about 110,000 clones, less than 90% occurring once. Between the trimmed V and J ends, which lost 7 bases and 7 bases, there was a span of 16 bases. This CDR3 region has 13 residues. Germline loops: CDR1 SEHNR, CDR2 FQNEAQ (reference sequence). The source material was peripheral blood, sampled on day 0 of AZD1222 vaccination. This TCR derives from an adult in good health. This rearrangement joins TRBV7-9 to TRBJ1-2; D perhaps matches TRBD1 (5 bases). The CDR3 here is CASIEGQGGGYTF. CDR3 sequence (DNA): TGTGCCAGCATCGAGGGGCAGGGAGGTGGCTACACCTTC.